This entry features one TCR beta chain sequence. Antigen unknown. Separate from the approximately 700-subject first cohort was the approximately 130-subject validation cohort, to which the donors belonged. Using immunoSEQ multiplex PCR, the repertoire was profiled, and TCRdb retains in-frame clones only, with some absent. The sample comprises about 150,000 clones, about 89% of which are singletons, and about 3% rests with the top ten. The sample originates from a study of cytomegalovirus exposure and HLA in healthy donors. V shed 4 bases and J 0 bases; nucleotides not matched to a gene: 13. Germline V gene lookup returns CDR1 SGHDT and CDR2 YYEEEE. The CDR3 runs 18 residues. General observations from the study: Rare TCR sequences dominated, though some public TCRs recurred in many donors.

What was sequenced was PBMCs. The sequence came from a woman aged 18-30 years in good health and CMV-seropositive. The chain employs TRBV5-6 and TRBJ1-2; 9 nucleotides match TRBD1. CDR3 DNA sequence: TGTGCCAGCAGCCTATACCGGGACAGGGTTTTTTCTAACTATGGCTACACCTTC. It is translated as CASSLYRDRVFSNYGYTF.